Listed here are 8 T cell receptor beta chains from one sample, sequenced in a study of PD-L1 blockade in urothelial cancer. Repertoires were generated with immunoSEQ multiplex PCR, while TCRdb's copy carries only in-frame clones and drops some. The top ten clones hold 8% to 9.5% of a sample with tens of thousands of clones, more than 85% of them seen once. The specimen was PBMCs, collected around atezolizumab (anti-PD-L1) treatment. Receptors were obtained from a man aged 55 to 70 with urothelial cancer.

The chain employs TRBV7-2 and TRBJ2-1, with D perhaps matching TRBD2 (6 bases). Germline V gene sequence: CDR1 SGHTA, CDR2 FQGNSA. V lost 5 bases, J lost 10 bases, and 30 bases lay in between. The length of the CDR3 is 18 residues. CDR3 DNA sequence: TGTGCCAGCAGCCAAGCCCCGTGGCGGGGCCCTTTATTGGGAGAGCAGTTCTTC. Its protein product is CASSQAPWRGPLLGEQFF.

The sample holds one count of this clone. The genes are TRBV23-1 and TRBJ2-7, with D possibly TRBD1 on 6 matching bases. TRBV23-1 is flagged as an ORF with uncertain function. Trimming removed 7 bases from V and 2 bases from J, with 15 bases in between. The CDR3 runs 14 residues. The CDR3 coding sequence is TGCGCCAGCATCCCCCGGGACACCACCTACGAGCAGTACTTC. This gives the protein CASIPRDTTYEQYF.

This clone was seen only a few times. The rearrangement uses TRBV4-2 and TRBJ1-2, with D uncertain. The CDR3 covers 14 residues. Germline CDR1 and CDR2: LGHNA and YNFKEQ. Trimming stripped 0 bases from V and 8 bases from J, with 13 bases between. The CDR3 region has the DNA TGTGCCAGCAGCCAAGAAGGTCGCCGGGAAGGCTACACCTTC. Its protein product is CASSQEGRREGYTF.

The gene calls are TRBV11-3 and TRBJ2-3, with D possibly matching TRBD1 (6 bases). The CDR3 is 14 amino acids. Germline V gene data show CDR1 as SGHNT and CDR2 as YENEEA. Trimming left V 4 bases short and J 0 bases short, with 8 bases between. As DNA, the CDR3 is TGTGCCAGCAGCTCCCAGGGGAGCACAGATACGCAGTATTTT. Amino acids: CASSSQGSTDTQYF.

The chain combines TRBV5-1 with TRBJ2-5, with unresolved D. Trimming cost V 2 bases and J 5 bases, with 4 bases left between them. The CDR3 totals 11 residues. Germline CDR1 reads SGHRS; CDR2 reads YFSETQ. CDR3 residues: CASSLRETQYF. CDR3 nucleotides: TGCGCCAGCAGCTTACGGGAGACCCAGTACTTC.

The rearrangement joins TRBV4-2 to TRBJ1-2; 12 bases map to TRBD1. The CDR3 contains 16 residues. Germline V lookup: CDR1 LGHNA, CDR2 YNFKEQ. Trimming removed 4 bases from V and 1 base from J; junction bases left unmatched: 4. DNA for the CDR3: TGTGCCAGCAGCCCGGGACAGGGGGCGCATAACTATGGCTACACCTTC. Translating it yields CASSPGQGAHNYGYTF.

The chain couples TRBV6-1 to TRBJ1-2; maybe TRBD1 (6 bases). There are 10 residues in the CDR3. V was trimmed by 4 bases and J by 12 bases, leaving 9 bases between them. In germline, CDR1 is MNHNS, CDR2 SASEGT. Here the CDR3 reads CASSGQANTF. In nucleotides, the CDR3 is TGTGCCAGCAGTGGACAGGCCAACACCTTC.

V is TRBV5-1 and J is TRBJ2-1; 8 bases are shared with TRBD1. V shed 1 base, J shed 8 bases, and the junction held 11 bases outside the gene matches. The V gene's germline CDR1 is SGHRS and CDR2 YFSETQ. The CDR3 contains 16 residues. CDR3 nucleotides: TGCGCCAGCAGCTTGCAAGCAGGGGGCATCGGGGATGAGCAGTTCTTC. Protein: CASSLQAGGIGDEQFF.